The TCR beta chain described here comes from a study of cytomegalovirus exposure and HLA in healthy donors. Germline V CDR1 and CDR2: SGHAT, FQDESV (reference sequence). V lost 2 bases and J lost 6, with 11 bases in between. This CDR3 has 15 residues. Use of 60 Vbeta and 13 Jbeta primers characterized the PCR. Here immunoSEQ multiplex PCR was the method, and the copy in TCRdb shows in-frame clones only, minus some. Seen here are approximately 200,000 clones, approximately 81% observed once, and the top ten hold around 2%. Worth noting for this clone: The target antigen is unknown.

General study results and limits: The Asian-associated ancestry cluster reportedly had fewer N-insertions than the approximately 700-donor mean in a later analysis. Reports showed the classifier diagnosing cytomegalovirus status with high specificity and sensitivity.

Sequenced: PBMCs. The gene calls are TRBV11-1 and TRBJ1-6, with D hard to call. The TCR originated in a woman aged 18 to 35 in good health and CMV-seropositive. The CDR3 loop is CASSLRSGSNSPLHF. In DNA form, the CDR3 reads TGTGCCAGCAGCTTAAGGTCAGGCAGTAATTCACCCCTCCACTTT.